This T cell receptor (beta chain) was found in a study of cytomegalovirus exposure and HLA in healthy donors. This clone occurred once. The antigen is unknown. Study-wide results and caveats: An Asian-associated ancestry cluster reportedly showed fewer N-insertions than the approximately 620-donor mean in a later analysis. The study labeled roughly 160 TCR beta chains cytomegalovirus-associated. Across HLA loci, a later analysis found differing TCR association rates, with DRB1 most and HLA-C fewest.

PCR amplification relied on 60 Vbeta primers (plus 13 Jbeta primers). TCRdb's table, derived via immunoSEQ multiplex PCR, lists solely in-frame clones and lacks some. Of 180,000 or so clones in the sample, 65% to 80% are singletons; the top ten hold about 2.5%. What was sequenced was PBMCs. This receptor was identified in a woman in her 30s in good health and CMV-seropositive.

This chain's CDR3 is CASSQFSGQETQYF. CDR3 DNA: TGCGCCAGCAGCCAATTTAGCGGCCAAGAGACCCAGTACTTC. The chain joins TRBV4-3 to TRBJ2-5; TRBD2 might be the D (6 bases). The CDR3 consists of 14 residues. In germline, CDR1 is LGHNA, CDR2 YSLEER. The V gene lost 2 bases and the J gene lost 1 base, with 8 bases spanning the gap.